This T cell receptor (beta chain) was observed in a study of shared clonotypes between healthy human individuals. A word on this clone: What it binds is unknown.

The V gene's germline CDR1 is LNHDA and CDR2 SQIVND (reference sequence). CDR3 length: 16 residues. Trimming took 4 bases from V and 1 from J; bases not matched to a gene: 6. The study's findings and limits: Clonotypes which were not shared had lower generation probabilities than clonotypes that all four donors shared.

The repertoire was sequenced with immunoSEQ multiplex PCR; TCRdb's copy has only in-frame clones and lacks some. The data hold roughly 2,500,000 clones, with roughly 93% observed a single time. The sequenced sample consisted of naive CD4+ T cells from PBMCs. As to subset: CD45RA+ positively selected. This TCR came from a man aged 18 to 29 in good health. Some clones in this sample may be carry-over from other donors' samples. This chain links TRBV19 with TRBJ1-5, with 8 bases fitting TRBD1. The CDR3, as DNA: TGTGCCAGTAGTACTTTAACAGGGGGGAGCAATCAGCCCCAGCATTTT. The encoded protein is CASSTLTGGSNQPQHF.